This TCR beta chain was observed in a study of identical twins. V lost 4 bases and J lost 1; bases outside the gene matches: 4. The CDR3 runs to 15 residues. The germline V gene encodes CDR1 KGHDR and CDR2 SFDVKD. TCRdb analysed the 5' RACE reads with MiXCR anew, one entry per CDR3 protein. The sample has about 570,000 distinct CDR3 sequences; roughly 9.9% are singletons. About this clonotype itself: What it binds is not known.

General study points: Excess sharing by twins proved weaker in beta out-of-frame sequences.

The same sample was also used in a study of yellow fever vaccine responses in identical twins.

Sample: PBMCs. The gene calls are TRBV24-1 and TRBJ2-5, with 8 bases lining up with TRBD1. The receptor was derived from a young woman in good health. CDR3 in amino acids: CATSEDRESQETQYF. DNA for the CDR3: TGTGCCACCAGTGAGGACAGGGAGTCCCAAGAGACCCAGTACTTC.